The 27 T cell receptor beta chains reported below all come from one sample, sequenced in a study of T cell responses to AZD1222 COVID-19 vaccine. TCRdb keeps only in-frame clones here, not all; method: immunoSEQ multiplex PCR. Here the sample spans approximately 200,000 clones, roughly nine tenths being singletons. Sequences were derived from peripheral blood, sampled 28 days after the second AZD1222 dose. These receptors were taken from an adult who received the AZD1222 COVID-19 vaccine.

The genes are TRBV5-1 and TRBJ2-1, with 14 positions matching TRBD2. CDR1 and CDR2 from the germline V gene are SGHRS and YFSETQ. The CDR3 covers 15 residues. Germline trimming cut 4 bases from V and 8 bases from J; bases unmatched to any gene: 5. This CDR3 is CASSLGTSGRYEQFF. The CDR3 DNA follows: TGCGCCAGCAGCCTCGGGACTAGCGGGAGATATGAGCAGTTCTTC.

The CDR3 region is CASSLGGSGSYNEQFF. The CDR3 DNA reads TGTGCCAGCAGCCTCGGGGGGTCCGGTTCCTACAATGAGCAGTTCTTC. This sequence joins TRBV5-4 and TRBJ2-1, with 7 nucleotides matching TRBD2. The CDR3 length is 16 residues. Per the germline V gene, CDR1 is SGHNT and CDR2 is YYREEE (reference sequence). With V trimmed by 4 bases and J by 1 base, 8 bases remained unmatched.

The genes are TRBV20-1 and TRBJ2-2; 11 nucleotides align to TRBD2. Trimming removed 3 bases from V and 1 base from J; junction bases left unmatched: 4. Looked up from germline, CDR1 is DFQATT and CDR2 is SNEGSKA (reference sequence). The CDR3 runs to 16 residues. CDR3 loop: CSASPLAGGNTGELFF. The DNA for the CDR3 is TGCAGTGCTAGTCCTCTAGCGGGGGGGAACACCGGGGAGCTGTTTTTT.

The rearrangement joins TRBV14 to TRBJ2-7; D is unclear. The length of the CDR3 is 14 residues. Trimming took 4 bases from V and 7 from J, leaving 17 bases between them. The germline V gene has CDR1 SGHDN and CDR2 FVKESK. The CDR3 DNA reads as TGTGCCAGCAGCCTTAGGTGGCAGGCGTCGGAGCAGTACTTC. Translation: CASSLRWQASEQYF.

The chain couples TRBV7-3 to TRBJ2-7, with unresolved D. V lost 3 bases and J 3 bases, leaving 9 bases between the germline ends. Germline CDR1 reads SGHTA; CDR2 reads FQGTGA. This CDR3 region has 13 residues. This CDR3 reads CASSFGRGYEQYF. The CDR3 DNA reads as TGTGCCAGCAGCTTCGGTCGCGGCTACGAGCAGTACTTC.

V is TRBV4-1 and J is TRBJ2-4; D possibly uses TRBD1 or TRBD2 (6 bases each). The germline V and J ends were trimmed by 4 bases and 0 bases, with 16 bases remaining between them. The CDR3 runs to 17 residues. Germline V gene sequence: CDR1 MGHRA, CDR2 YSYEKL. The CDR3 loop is CASSLIPTGAAKNIQYF. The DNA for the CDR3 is TGCGCCAGCAGCCTGATCCCAACGGGGGCAGCCAAAAACATTCAGTACTTC.

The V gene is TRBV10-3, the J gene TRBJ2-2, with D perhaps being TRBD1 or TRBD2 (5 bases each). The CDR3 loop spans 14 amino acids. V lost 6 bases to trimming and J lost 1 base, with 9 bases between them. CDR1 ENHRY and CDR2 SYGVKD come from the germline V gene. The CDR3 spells CAIRGDGNTGELFF. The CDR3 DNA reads TGTGCCATCAGGGGGGACGGGAACACCGGGGAGCTGTTTTTT.

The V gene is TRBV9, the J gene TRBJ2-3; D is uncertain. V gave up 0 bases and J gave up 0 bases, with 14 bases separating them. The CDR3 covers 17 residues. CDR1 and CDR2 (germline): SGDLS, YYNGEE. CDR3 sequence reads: CASSVAVTGPSTDTQYF. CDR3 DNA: TGTGCCAGCAGCGTAGCGGTTACCGGACCAAGCACAGATACGCAGTATTTT.

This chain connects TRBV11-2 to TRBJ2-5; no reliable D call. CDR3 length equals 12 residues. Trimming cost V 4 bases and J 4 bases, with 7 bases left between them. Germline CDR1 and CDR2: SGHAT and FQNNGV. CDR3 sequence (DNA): TGTGCCAGCAGCTCCCAGCGAGAGACCCAGTACTTC. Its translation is CASSSQRETQYF.

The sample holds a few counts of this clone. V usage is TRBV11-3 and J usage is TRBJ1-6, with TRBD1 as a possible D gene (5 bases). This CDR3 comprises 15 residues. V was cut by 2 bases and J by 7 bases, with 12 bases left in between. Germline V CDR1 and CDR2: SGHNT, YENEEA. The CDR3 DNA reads TGTGCCAGCAGCTTACAGGAGGGACGCAATTCACCCCTCCACTTT. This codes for CASSLQEGRNSPLHF.

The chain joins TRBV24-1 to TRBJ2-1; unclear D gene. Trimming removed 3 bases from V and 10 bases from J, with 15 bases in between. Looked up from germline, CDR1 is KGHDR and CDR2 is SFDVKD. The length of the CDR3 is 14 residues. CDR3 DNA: TGTGCCACCAGTGATAGCCGGGCCCGGAAAGAGCAGTTCTTC. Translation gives CATSDSRARKEQFF.

CDR3 DNA: TGTGCCAGTAGTCTAGTTGCAGGGTCCGATGAGCAGTTCTTC. As protein: CASSLVAGSDEQFF. The chain uses TRBV19 and TRBJ2-1, with D possibly matching TRBD1 (5 bases). Per germline, CDR1 LNHDA and CDR2 SQIVND (reference sequence). CDR3 length: 14 residues. Trimming stripped 5 bases from V and 8 bases from J, with 16 bases between.

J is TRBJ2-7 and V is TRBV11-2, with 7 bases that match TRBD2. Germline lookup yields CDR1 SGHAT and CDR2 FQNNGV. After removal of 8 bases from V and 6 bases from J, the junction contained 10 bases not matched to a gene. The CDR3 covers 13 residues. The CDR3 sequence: CASDFAGAGEQYF. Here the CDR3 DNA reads TGTGCCAGCGACTTCGCGGGAGCCGGCGAGCAGTACTTC. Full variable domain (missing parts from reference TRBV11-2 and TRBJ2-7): EAGVAQSPRYKIIEKRQSVAFWCNPISGHATLYWYQQILGQGPKLLIQFQNNGVVDDSQLPKDRFSAERLKGVDSTLKIQPAKLEDSAVYLCASDFAGAGEQYFGPGTRLTVT.

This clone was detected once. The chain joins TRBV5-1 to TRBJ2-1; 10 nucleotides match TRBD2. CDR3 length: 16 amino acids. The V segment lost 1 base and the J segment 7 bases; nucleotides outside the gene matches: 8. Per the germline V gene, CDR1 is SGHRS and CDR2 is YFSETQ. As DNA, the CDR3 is TGCGCCAGCAGCTTGACGAGCGGGAGGGCCGGGAATGAGCAGTTCTTC. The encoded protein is CASSLTSGRAGNEQFF.

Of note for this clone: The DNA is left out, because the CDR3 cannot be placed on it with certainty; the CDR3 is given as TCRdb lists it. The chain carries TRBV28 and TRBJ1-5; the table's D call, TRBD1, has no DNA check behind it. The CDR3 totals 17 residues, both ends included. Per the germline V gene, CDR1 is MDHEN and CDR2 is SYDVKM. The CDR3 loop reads CASSTSRGIRGNQPQHF.

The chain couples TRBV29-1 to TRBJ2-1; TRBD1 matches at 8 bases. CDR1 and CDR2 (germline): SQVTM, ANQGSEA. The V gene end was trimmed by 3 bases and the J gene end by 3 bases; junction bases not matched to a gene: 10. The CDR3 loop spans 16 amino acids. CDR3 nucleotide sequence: TGCAGCGTTGACCCTAACTTCAGGGGGCTCTACAATGAGCAGTTCTTC. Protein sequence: CSVDPNFRGLYNEQFF.

The CDR3 loop reads CASSISQRVYNEQFF. The CDR3 coding sequence is TGTGCCAGTAGTATAAGCCAGCGGGTATACAATGAGCAGTTCTTC. The chain has TRBV19 and TRBJ2-1, with TRBD2 as a possible D gene (6 bases). This CDR3 region has 15 residues. Germline V gene lookup returns CDR1 LNHDA and CDR2 SQIVND (reference sequence). The V end lost 2 bases, the J end lost 4 bases, and 12 bases lay between the germline ends.

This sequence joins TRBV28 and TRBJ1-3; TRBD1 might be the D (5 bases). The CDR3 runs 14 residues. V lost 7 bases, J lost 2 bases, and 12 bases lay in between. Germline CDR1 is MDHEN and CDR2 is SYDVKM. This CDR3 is CASTPAGTGNTIYF. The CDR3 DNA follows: TGTGCCAGCACCCCGGCAGGGACTGGAAACACCATATATTTT.

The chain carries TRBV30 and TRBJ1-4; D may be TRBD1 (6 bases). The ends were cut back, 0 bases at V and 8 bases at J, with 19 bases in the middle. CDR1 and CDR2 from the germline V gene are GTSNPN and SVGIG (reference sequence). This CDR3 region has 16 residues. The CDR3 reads CAWSVRTTGRREKLFF. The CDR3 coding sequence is TGTGCCTGGAGTGTACGAACGACAGGTCGGAGGGAAAAACTGTTTTTT.

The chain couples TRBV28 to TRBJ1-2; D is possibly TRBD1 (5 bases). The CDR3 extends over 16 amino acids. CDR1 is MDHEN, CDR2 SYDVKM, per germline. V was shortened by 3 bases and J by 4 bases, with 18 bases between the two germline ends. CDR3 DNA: TGTGCCAGCAGTTTGGACACCCCGGGGCAGTCCTATGGCTACACCTTC. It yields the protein CASSLDTPGQSYGYTF.

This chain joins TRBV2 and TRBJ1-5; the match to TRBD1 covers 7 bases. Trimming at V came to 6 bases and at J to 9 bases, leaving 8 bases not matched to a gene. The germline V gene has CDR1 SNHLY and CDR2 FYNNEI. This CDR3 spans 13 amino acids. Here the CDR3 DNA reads TGTGCCAGCAGGAGGGACAGAGCATCGCCCCAGCATTTT. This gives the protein CASRRDRASPQHF.

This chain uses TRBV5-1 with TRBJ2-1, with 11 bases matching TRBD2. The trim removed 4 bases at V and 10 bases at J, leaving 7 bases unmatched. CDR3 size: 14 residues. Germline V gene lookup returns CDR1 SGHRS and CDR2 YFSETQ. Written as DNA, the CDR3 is TGCGCCAGCAGCGGGACTAGCGGCTTGGGGGAGCAGTTCTTC. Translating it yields CASSGTSGLGEQFF.

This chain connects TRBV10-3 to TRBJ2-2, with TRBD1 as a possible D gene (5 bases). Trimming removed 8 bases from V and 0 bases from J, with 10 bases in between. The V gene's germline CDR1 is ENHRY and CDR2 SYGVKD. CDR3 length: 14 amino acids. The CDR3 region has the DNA TGTGCCATCCAACCAGGGACGAACACCGGGGAGCTGTTTTTT. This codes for CAIQPGTNTGELFF.

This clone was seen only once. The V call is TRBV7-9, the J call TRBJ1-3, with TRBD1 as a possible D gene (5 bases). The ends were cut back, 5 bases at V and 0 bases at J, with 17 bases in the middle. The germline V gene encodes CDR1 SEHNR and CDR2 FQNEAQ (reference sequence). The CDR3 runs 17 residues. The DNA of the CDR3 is TGTGCCAGCAGCCGAATCAGGGTGGGGAGCTCTGGAAACACCATATATTTT. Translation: CASSRIRVGSSGNTIYF.

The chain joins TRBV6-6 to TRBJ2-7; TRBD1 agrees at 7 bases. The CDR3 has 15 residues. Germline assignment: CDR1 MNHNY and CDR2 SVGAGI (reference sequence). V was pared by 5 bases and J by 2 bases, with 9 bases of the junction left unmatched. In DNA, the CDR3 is TGTGCCAGCAGTGGACTTGGACAGGCGACCTACGAGCAGTACTTC. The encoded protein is CASSGLGQATYEQYF.

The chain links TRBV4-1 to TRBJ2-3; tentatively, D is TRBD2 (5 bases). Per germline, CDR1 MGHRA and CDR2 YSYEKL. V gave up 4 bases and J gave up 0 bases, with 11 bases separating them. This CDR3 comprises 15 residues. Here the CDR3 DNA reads TGCGCCAGCAGCCCCCTCGGGGTTAGCACAGATACGCAGTATTTT. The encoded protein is CASSPLGVSTDTQYF.

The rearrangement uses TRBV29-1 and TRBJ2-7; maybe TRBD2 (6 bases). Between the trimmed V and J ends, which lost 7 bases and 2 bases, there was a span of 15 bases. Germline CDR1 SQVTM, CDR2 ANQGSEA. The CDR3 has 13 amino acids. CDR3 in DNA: TGCAGCGCTTCGGGACTTTTGGCCTACGAGCAGTACTTC. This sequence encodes CSASGLLAYEQYF.